This T cell receptor (beta chain) came from a study of blood T cells in healthy people across ages. A J-beta primer mix and a sample-barcoded 5' primer were used in a second PCR of about 7 to 12 cycles. In TCRdb, the 5' RACE reads were re-called with MiXCR into one record per CDR3 protein. The sample has hundreds of thousands of distinct CDR3 sequences; under 80% are singletons. The J segment lost 4 bases and the V segment lost 4 bases, leaving 8 bases of the junction unmatched. The germline CDR1 and CDR2 sequences are MNHNS and SASEGT. The CDR3 sequence is 16 residues long. This clonotype appeared many times.

The chain carries TRBV6-1 and TRBJ2-3, with 10 bases aligning to TRBD2. The source of this sequence is a young man in good health. Sequencing input: blood. The CDR3 sequence: CASSGLAGVGADTQYF. The DNA for the CDR3 is TGTGCCAGCAGTGGCCTAGCGGGGGTGGGCGCAGATACGCAGTATTTT.